This entry lists 11 T cell receptor beta chains sequenced from one sample in a study of T cells in Graves' hyperthyroidism and ophthalmopathy. It was RNA transcripts that yielded the amplified TCR beta CDR3 regions. A first-round RT-PCR of the TCR CDR3 used the HTBI primer set. TCRdb itself ran the multiplex PCR reads through MiXCR, one entry per CDR3 protein. The repertoire has some 360,000 distinct CDR3 sequences, about a sixth of them found once; the top ten carry 15% to 17%. Sequenced sample: blood. The receptors shown here come from a woman in her 40s with Graves' ophthalmopathy.

In its sample, this clonotype was seen a few times. V gene TRBV3-1 combines with J gene TRBJ1-2, with unresolved D. Germline-derived CDR1 and CDR2 are LGHDT and YNNKEL (reference sequence). This CDR3 comprises 14 residues. V lost 3 bases and J 2 bases, leaving 10 bases between the germline ends. The CDR3, as DNA: TGTGCCAGCAGCCATTTTGGGGAGAACTATGGCTACACCTTC. This gives the protein CASSHFGENYGYTF.

This sequence joins TRBV6-1 and TRBJ2-2; 10 bases agree with TRBD2. The V and J ends lost 6 bases and 7 bases, in that order; junction bases with no gene match: 5. The CDR3 has 14 residues. Germline CDR1 reads MNHNS; CDR2 reads SASEGT. In nucleotides, the CDR3 is TGTGCCAGCAGGGGAGCGGGAGGGCACGGGGAGCTGTTTTTT. Its protein is CASRGAGGHGELFF.

The genes are TRBV28 and TRBJ2-5, with TRBD1 as a possible D gene (6 bases). Germline V gene sequence: CDR1 MDHEN, CDR2 SYDVKM. This CDR3 is 15 amino acids long. Trimming stripped 2 bases from V and 3 bases from J, with 13 bases between. In nucleotides, the CDR3 is TGTGCCAGCAGTTTACCCCTCCGACAGGAAGAGACCCAGTACTTC. It translates to CASSLPLRQEETQYF.

This clonotype has at least ten counts. This chain connects TRBV12-3 or TRBV12-4 to TRBJ2-7, with D tentatively TRBD1 (5 bases). V was trimmed by 1 base and J by 4 bases, leaving 11 bases between them. The CDR3 sequence is 14 residues long. The CDR3 region is CASSLDYRRYEQYF. The CDR3 nucleotides read TGTGCCAGCAGTTTAGACTACAGGCGGTACGAGCAGTACTTC.

The V call is TRBV12-3 or TRBV12-4, the J call TRBJ2-5; a possible D gene is TRBD2 (6 bases). The CDR3 has 14 amino acids. V dropped 6 bases and J dropped 4 bases, with 15 bases sitting between them. This CDR3 is CASSTWGDGETQYF. The CDR3 DNA reads TGTGCCAGCAGCACATGGGGGGACGGAGAGACCCAGTACTTC.

Concerning this clonotype: It may be a read error: a sequence one base away is much more abundant. V and J are TRBV4-1 and TRBJ1-5; D call uncertain. CDR1 and CDR2 (germline): MGHRA, YSYEKL. The V gene lost 1 base and the J gene lost 10 bases, with 11 bases spanning the gap. This CDR3 region has 13 residues. This chain's CDR3 is CASSQVLSCPQHF. The DNA of the CDR3 is TGCGCCAGCAGCCAAGTCCTCTCGTGCCCCCAGCATTTT.

This clonotype was recorded many times. CDR3 in amino acids: CASSSGRGGRNQPQHF. The CDR3 nucleotides are TGTGCCAGCAGTTCCGGACGGGGAGGTCGCAATCAGCCCCAGCATTTT. The chain employs TRBV28 and TRBJ1-5; D not resolved. The CDR3 loop spans 16 amino acids. Trimming stripped 4 bases from V and 2 bases from J, with 15 bases between. CDR1 is MDHEN, CDR2 SYDVKM, per germline. Combining the CDR3 with reference TRBV28 and TRBJ1-5 gives the whole variable domain DVKVTQSSRYLVKRTGEKVFLECVQDMDHENMFWYRQDPGLGLRLIYFSYDVKMKEKGDIPEGYSVSREKKERFSLILESASTNQTSMYLCASSSGRGGRNQPQHFGDGTRLSIL.

This clonotype has at least ten counts. V is TRBV11-2 and J is TRBJ1-1; maybe TRBD1 (5 bases). The V and J ends lost 0 bases and 8 bases respectively, with 19 bases between them. Germline V gene lookup returns CDR1 SGHAT and CDR2 FQNNGV. The CDR3 is 16 residues long. In nucleotides, the CDR3 is TGTGCCAGCAGCTTAGAAGCCCCCGGGACTCCTGGGGAAGCTTTCTTT. This translates into CASSLEAPGTPGEAFF.

This clonotype was recorded many times. This chain joins TRBV28 and TRBJ2-7; 8 positions match TRBD1. Per germline, CDR1 MDHEN and CDR2 SYDVKM. Losses at the gene ends were 8 bases for V and 4 bases for J; bases not matched to a gene: 4. The CDR3 contains 12 residues. The DNA of the CDR3 is TGTGCCAGCGCAGGGGGCGGGTACGAGCAGTACTTC. Its protein is CASAGGGYEQYF.

The chain has TRBV12-3 or TRBV12-4 and TRBJ2-7, with 12 bases that match TRBD2. The CDR3 totals 18 residues. J lost 0 bases, V lost 4 bases, and 10 bases had no gene match. In DNA, the CDR3 is TGTGCCAGCAGTTCCGGGACTAGCGGGCCAACTTTCTCCTACGAGCAGTACTTC. Translation gives CASSSGTSGPTFSYEQYF.

In this sample, this clonotype turned up many times. V usage is TRBV27 and J usage is TRBJ2-7; D is unclear. V was cut by 3 bases and J by 5 bases, with 11 bases left in between. CDR1 MNHEY and CDR2 SMNVEV come from the germline V gene (reference sequence). The CDR3 is made up of 13 amino acids. The CDR3 is CASSFRSFDEQYF. Written as DNA, the CDR3 is TGTGCCAGCAGTTTTCGCTCGTTTGACGAGCAGTACTTC.